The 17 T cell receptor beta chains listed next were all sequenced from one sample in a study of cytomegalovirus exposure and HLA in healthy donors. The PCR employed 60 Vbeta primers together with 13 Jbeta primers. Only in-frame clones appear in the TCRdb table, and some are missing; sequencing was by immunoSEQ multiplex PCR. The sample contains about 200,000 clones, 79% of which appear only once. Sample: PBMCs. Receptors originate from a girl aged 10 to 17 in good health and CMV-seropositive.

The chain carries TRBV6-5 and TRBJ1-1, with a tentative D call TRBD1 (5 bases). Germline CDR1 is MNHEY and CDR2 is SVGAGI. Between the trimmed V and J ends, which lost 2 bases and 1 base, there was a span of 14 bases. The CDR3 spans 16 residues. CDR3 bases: TGTGCCAGCAGTTACGGGGCAGCGGGATGGAACACTGAAGCTTTCTTT. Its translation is CASSYGAAGWNTEAFF.

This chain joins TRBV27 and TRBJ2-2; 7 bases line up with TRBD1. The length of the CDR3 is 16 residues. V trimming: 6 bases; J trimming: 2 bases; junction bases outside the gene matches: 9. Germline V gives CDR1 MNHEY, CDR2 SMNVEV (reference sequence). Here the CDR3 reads CASRIPGTENTGELFF. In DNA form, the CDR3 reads TGTGCCAGCAGAATACCCGGGACAGAAAACACCGGGGAGCTGTTTTTT.

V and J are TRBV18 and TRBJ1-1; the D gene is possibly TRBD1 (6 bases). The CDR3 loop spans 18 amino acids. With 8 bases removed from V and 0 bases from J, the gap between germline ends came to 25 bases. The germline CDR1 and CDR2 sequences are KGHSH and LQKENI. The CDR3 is CASPKGTGGSPLNTEAFF. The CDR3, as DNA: TGTGCCAGCCCTAAAGGAACGGGGGGCTCGCCATTGAACACTGAAGCTTTCTTT.

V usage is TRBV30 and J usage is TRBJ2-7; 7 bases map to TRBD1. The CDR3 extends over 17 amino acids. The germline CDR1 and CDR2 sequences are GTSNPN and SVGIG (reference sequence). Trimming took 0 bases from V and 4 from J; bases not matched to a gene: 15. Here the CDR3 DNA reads TGTGCCTGGAGTGTACCCCGCGACAGGGAACTTTTATACGAGCAGTACTTC. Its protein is CAWSVPRDRELLYEQYF.

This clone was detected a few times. CDR3 residues: CASSLGGVLGANYGYTF. The DNA of the CDR3 is TGTGCCAGCAGCTTAGGTGGGGTATTAGGGGCGAACTATGGCTACACCTTC. The genes are TRBV7-6 and TRBJ1-2; D perhaps matches TRBD1 (5 bases). The CDR3 consists of 17 residues. The ends were cut back, 1 base at V and 2 bases at J, with 17 bases in the middle. The germline V gene encodes CDR1 SGHVS and CDR2 FNYEAQ.

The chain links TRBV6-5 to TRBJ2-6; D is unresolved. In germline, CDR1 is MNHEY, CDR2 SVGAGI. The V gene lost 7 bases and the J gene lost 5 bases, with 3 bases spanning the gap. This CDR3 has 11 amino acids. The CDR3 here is CASTRANVLTF. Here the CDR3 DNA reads TGTGCCAGCACCAGGGCCAACGTCCTGACTTTC.

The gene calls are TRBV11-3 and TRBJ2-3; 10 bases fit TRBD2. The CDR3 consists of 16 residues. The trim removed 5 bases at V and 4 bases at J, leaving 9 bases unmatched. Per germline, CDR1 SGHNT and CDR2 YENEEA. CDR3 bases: TGTGCCAGCAGCCTCATTAGCGGGGGGCCCCCAGATACGCAGTATTTT. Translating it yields CASSLISGGPPDTQYF.

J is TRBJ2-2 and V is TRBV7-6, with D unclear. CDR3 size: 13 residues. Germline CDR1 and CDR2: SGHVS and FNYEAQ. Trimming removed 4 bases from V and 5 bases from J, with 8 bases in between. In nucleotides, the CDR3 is TGTGCCAGCAGCTCCGGCAGGACCGGGGAGCTGTTTTTT. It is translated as CASSSGRTGELFF.

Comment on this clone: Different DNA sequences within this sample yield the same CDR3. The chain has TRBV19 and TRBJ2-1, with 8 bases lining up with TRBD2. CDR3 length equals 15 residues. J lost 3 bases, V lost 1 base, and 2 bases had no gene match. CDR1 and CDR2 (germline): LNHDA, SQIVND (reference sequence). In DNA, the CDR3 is TGTGCCAGTAGTATAGCGGGGGGGAGCTACAATGAGCAGTTCTTC. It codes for CASSIAGGSYNEQFF. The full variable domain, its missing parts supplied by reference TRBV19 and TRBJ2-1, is DGGITQSPKYLFRKEGQNVTLSCEQNLNHDAMYWYRQDPGQGLRLIYYSQIVNDFQKGDIAEGYSVSREKKESFPLTVTSAQKNPTAFYLCASSIAGGSYNEQFFGPGTRLTVL.

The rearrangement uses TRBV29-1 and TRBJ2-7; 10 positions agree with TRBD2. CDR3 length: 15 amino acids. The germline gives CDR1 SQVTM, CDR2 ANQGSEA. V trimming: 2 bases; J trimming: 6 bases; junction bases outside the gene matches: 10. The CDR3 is CSVEIAGGGLGEQYF. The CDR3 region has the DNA TGCAGCGTTGAAATAGCGGGGGGCGGCCTGGGCGAGCAGTACTTC.

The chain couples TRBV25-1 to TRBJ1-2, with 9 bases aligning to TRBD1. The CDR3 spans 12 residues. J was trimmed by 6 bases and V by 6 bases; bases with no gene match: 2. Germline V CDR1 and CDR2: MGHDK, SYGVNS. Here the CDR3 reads CASRDRGDGYTF. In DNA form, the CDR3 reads TGTGCCAGCAGAGACAGGGGGGATGGCTACACCTTC.

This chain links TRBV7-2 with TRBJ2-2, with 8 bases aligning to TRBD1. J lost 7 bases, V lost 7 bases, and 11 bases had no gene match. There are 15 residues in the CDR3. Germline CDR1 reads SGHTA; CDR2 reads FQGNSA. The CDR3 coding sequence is TGTGCCAGCATCACAGGGGGATTTAGTGTCGGGGAGCTGTTTTTT. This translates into CASITGGFSVGELFF.

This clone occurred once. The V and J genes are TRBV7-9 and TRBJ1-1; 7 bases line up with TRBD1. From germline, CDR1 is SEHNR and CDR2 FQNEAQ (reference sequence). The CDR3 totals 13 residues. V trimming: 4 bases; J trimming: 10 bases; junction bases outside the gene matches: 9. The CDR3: CASSSSPNRGAFF. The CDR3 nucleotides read TGTGCCAGCAGCTCAAGCCCAAACAGGGGAGCTTTCTTT.

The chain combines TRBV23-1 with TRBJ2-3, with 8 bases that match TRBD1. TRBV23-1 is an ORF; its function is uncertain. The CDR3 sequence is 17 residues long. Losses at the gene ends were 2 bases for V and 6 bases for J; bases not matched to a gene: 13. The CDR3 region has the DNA TGCGCCAGCAGTCAACCGGGGGTGGGGCAGGGGGCCGATACGCAGTATTTT. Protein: CASSQPGVGQGADTQYF.

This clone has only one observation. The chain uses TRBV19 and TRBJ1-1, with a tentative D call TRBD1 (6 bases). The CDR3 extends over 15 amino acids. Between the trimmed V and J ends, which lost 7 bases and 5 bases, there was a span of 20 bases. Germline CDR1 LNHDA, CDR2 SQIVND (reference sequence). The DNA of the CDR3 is TGTGCCAGTACTCCCTCCCACAGGGCGGGTACTGAAGCTTTCTTT. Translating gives CASTPSHRAGTEAFF.

CDR3 nucleotide sequence: TGTGCCAGCAGCGTAGCTACTTCGTGGGGCAGAGAGACCCAGTACTTC. Translated, it gives CASSVATSWGRETQYF. The chain recombines TRBV9 with TRBJ2-5, with D possibly matching TRBD1 (5 bases). V was pared by 0 bases and J by 4 bases, with 16 bases between. Per germline, CDR1 SGDLS and CDR2 YYNGEE. CDR3 length equals 16 residues.

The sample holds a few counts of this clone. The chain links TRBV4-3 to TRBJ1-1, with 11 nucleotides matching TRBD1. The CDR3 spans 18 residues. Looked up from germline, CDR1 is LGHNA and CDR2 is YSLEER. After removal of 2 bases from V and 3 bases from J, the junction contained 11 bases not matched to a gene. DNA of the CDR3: TGCGCCAGCAGCCAAAATTCCGGGACAGGGGGGCGGGACACTGAAGCTTTCTTT. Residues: CASSQNSGTGGRDTEAFF.